These 3 T cell receptor beta chains came from one sample sequenced in a study of T cell repertoires in cytomegalovirus infection. These receptors have no identified antigens. TCRdb re-called the reads through MiXCR, storing one row per CDR3 protein. The sample records about 770,000 distinct CDR3 sequences, 25% to 30% being singletons. The input for sequencing was cultured CD8+ T cells from PBMCs, taken from culture after CMV antigen stimulation. The origin of the receptors is a human donor in good health (CMV status not recorded). Some clones in this sample may be carry-over from other donors' samples.

The gene calls are TRBV6-2 or TRBV6-3 and TRBJ1-2; D is ambiguous. Germline CDR1 reads MNHEY; CDR2 reads SVGEGT. Trimming stripped 7 bases from V and 4 bases from J, with 10 bases between. The CDR3 extends over 12 amino acids. CDR3 DNA: TGTGCCAGCACCCGTGGCAGCTATGGCTACACCTTC. It encodes CASTRGSYGYTF.

This clonotype was detected a few times. The genes are TRBV19 and TRBJ1-1, with 7 bases aligning to TRBD1. The junction had 8 bases not matched to a gene; V was cut back by 7 bases and J by 0 bases. This CDR3 is built from 15 residues. Per the germline V gene, CDR1 is LNHDA and CDR2 is SQIVND (reference sequence). The CDR3 protein is CASIQRGRMNTEAFF. The CDR3 nucleotides are TGTGCCAGTATACAGAGGGGGCGTATGAACACTGAAGCTTTCTTT. Supplemented by reference TRBV19 and TRBJ1-1, the full variable domain reads DGGITQSPKYLFRKEGQNVTLSCEQNLNHDAMYWYRQDPGQGLRLIYYSQIVNDFQKGDIAEGYSVSREKKESFPLTVTSAQKNPTAFYLCASIQRGRMNTEAFFGQGTRLTVV.

The chain joins TRBV4-1 to TRBJ2-5, with D possibly TRBD1 on 5 matching bases. The CDR3 sequence is 16 residues long. V was pared by 2 bases and J by 4 bases, with 17 bases between. CDR1 and CDR2 from the germline V gene are MGHRA and YSYEKL. This CDR3 is CASSQYKDNPGETQYF. The CDR3 DNA reads TGCGCCAGCAGCCAATATAAGGACAACCCGGGAGAGACCCAGTACTTC.